The entry below gives a single TCR beta chain sequence along with its context. Documented treatment: roughly 18 received Ad26.COV2.S at low or high dose, single or two shots; several received placebo; per-sample allocation not given. Material that was analyzed had been drawn on day 63 after the first vaccine or placebo injection. TCRdb's table, derived via immunoSEQ multiplex PCR, lists solely in-frame clones and lacks some. This sample has some 410,000 clones, with about 90% found just once. The data were taken from a study of Ad26.COV2.S vaccination and SARS-CoV-2 variants. Study context: Ad26.COV2.S given intramuscularly, once or twice 56 days apart.

Per germline, CDR1 ENHRY and CDR2 SYGVKD. This CDR3 contains 13 residues. The trim removed 10 bases at V and 7 bases at J, leaving 12 bases unmatched. The clonotype was recovered from a person between 18 and 60 years old who received the Ad26.COV2.S COVID-19 vaccine or a placebo. The input for sequencing was peripheral blood, taken in a trial of Ad26.COV2.S vaccine versus placebo. V is TRBV10-3 and J is TRBJ1-1; TRBD1 agrees at 7 bases. The CDR3 nucleotides are TGTGCCACCAGGGGGGCAGGGTTTAATGAAGCTTTCTTT. Amino acid sequence: CATRGAGFNEAFF.